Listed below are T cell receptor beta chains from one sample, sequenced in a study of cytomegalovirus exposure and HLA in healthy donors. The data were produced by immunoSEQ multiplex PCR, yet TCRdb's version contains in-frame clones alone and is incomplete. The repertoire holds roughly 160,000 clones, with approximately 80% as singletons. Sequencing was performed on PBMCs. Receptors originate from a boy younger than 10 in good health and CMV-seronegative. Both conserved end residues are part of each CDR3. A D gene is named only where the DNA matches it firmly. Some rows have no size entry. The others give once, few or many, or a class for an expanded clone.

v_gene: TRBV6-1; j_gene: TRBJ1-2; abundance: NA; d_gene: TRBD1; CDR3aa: CASSVDRGYGYTF; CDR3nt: TGTGCCAGCAGTGTGGACAGGGGTTATGGCTACACCTTC
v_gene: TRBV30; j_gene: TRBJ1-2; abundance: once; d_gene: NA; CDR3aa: CAEQVYYGYTF; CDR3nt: TGTGCCGAACAGGTCTACTATGGCTACACCTTC
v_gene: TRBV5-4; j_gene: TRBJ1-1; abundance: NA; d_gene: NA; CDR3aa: CASSFGTLMNTEAFF; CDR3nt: TGTGCCAGCAGCTTTGGGACTCTTATGAACACTGAAGCTTTCTTT
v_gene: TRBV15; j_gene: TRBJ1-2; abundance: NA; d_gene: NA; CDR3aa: CATSREPGPNGYTF; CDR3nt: TGTGCCACCAGCAGAGAACCAGGGCCCAATGGCTACACCTTC
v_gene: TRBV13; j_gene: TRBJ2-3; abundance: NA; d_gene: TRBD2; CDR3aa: CASSPWTSGDSTDTQYF; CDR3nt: TGTGCCAGCAGCCCGTGGACTAGCGGGGATAGCACAGATACGCAGTATTTT
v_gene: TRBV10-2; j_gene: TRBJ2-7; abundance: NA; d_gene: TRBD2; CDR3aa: CASSRLARYEQYF; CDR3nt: TGCGCCAGCAGCCGACTAGCAAGGTACGAGCAGTACTTC
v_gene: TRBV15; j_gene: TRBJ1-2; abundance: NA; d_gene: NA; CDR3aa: CATSRDRRQGKDGYTF; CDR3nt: TGTGCCACCAGCAGAGATAGGCGGCAGGGGAAAGATGGCTACACCTTC
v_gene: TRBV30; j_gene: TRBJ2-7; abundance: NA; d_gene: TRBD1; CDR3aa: CAWSGQGVTYEQYF; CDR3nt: TGTGCCTGGAGCGGACAGGGGGTAACCTACGAGCAGTACTTC
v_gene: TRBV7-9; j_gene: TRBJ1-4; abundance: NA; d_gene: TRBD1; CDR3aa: CSSSKGQGREKLFF; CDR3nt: TGTTCCAGCAGCAAAGGACAGGGGAGGGAAAAACTGTTTTTT
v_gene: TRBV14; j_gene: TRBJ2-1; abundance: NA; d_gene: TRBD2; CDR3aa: CASSQDSPGGNNEQFF; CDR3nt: TGTGCCAGCAGCCAAGATTCTCCGGGAGGGAACAATGAGCAGTTCTTC
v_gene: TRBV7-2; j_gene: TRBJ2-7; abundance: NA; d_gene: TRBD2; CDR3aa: CASSLGLAGLNEQYF; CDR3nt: TGTGCCAGCAGCTTAGGACTAGCGGGACTCAACGAGCAGTACTTC
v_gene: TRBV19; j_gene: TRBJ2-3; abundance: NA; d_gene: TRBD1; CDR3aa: CASSVDRGRPDTQYF; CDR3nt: TGTGCCAGTAGTGTGGACAGGGGGCGACCAGATACGCAGTATTTT
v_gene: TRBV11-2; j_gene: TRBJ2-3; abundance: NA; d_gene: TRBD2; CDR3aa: CASSDRLAGAVTDTQYF; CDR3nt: TGTGCCAGCAGCGACAGACTAGCGGGAGCGGTCACAGATACGCAGTATTTT
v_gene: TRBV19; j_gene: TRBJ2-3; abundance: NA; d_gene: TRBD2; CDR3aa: CASSMGNNGGAF; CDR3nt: TGTGCCAGTAGTATGGGGAATAACGGGGGGGCTTTT
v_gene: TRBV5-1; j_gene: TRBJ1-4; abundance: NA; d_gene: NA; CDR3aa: CASSLVGALNEKLFF; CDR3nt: TGCGCCAGCAGCTTGGTAGGAGCTCTTAATGAAAAACTGTTTTTT
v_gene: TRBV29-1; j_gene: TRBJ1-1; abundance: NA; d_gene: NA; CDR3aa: CSVQTGTNTEAFF; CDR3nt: TGCAGCGTTCAGACAGGCACGAACACTGAAGCTTTCTTT
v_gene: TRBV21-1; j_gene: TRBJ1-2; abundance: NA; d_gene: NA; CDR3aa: CASSNRSSNYGYTF; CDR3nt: TGTGCCAGCAGCAATAGGAGTTCTAACTATGGCTACACCTTC
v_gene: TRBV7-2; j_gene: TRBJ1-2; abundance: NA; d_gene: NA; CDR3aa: CASSQNYGYTF; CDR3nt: TGTGCCAGCAGCCAGAACTATGGCTACACCTTC
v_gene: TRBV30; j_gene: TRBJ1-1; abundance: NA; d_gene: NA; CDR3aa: CAWSGGTTGAFF; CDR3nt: TGTGCCTGGAGTGGGGGGACAACTGGCGCTTTCTTT
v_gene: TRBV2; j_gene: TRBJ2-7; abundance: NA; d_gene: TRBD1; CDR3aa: CASSAGGYEQYF; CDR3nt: TGTGCCAGCAGTGCAGGGGGCTACGAGCAGTACTTC
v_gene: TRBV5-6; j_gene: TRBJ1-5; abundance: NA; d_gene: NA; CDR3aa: CASSSPGSNQPQHF; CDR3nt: TGTGCCAGCAGCTCACCGGGTAGCAATCAGCCCCAGCATTTT
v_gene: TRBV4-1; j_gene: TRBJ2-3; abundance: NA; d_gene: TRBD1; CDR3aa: CASSQGDRGFTDTQYF; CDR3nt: TGCGCCAGCAGCCAAGGAGACAGGGGGTTCACAGATACGCAGTATTTT
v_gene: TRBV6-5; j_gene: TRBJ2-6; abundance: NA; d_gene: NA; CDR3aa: CASGHPGANVLTF; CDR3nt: TGTGCCAGCGGACACCCTGGGGCCAACGTCCTGACTTTC
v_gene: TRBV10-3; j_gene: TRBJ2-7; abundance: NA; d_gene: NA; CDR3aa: CAISTNGKPYEQYF; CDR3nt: TGTGCCATCAGTACCAACGGGAAACCCTACGAGCAGTACTTC
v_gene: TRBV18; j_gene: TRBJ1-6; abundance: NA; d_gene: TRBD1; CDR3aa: CASSWGQWDSPLHF; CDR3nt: TGTGCCAGCTCATGGGGACAGTGGGATTCACCCCTCCACTTT
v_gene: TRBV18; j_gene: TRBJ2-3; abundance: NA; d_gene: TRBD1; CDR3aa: CASSTTGGAADTQYF; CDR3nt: TGTGCCAGCTCAACGACAGGGGGCGCGGCCGATACGCAGTATTTT
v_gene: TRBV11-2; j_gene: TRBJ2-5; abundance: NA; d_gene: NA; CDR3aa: CASSLAIDQETQYF; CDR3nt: TGTGCCAGCAGCTTAGCTATAGACCAAGAGACCCAGTACTTC
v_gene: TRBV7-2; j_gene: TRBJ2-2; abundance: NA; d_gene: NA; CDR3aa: CASSLKQGTGELFF; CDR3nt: TGTGCCAGCAGCTTAAAACAGGGCACCGGGGAGCTGTTTTTT
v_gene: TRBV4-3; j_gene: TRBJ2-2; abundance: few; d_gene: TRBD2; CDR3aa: CASSQDRRETGELFF; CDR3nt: TGCGCCAGCAGCCAAGATCGGCGGGAGACCGGGGAGCTGTTTTTT
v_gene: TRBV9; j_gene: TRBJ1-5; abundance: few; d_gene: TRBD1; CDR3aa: CASSQTPGGQPQHF; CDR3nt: TGTGCCAGCAGCCAGACTCCAGGGGGTCAGCCCCAGCATTTT
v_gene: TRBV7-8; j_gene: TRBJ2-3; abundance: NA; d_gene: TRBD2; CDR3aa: CASSLGIAGGSVDTQYF; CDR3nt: TGTGCCAGCAGCTTGGGGATAGCGGGGGGATCGGTAGATACGCAGTATTTT
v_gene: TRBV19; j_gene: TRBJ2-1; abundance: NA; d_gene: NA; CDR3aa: CASSIDQGHNEQFF; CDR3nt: TGTGCCAGTAGTATAGATCAGGGCCACAATGAGCAGTTCTTC
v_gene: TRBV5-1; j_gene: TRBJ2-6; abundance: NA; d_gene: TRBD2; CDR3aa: CASSLELAGLSGANVLTF; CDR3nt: TGCGCCAGCAGCTTGGAACTAGCGGGCCTCTCTGGGGCCAACGTCCTGACTTTC
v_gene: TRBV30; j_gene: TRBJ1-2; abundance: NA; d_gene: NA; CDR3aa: CAWSVGTPRGYGYTF; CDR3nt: TGTGCCTGGAGTGTAGGCACACCTAGGGGCTATGGCTACACCTTC
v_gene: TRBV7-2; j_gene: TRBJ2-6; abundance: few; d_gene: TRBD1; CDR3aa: CASSLYAQGAAGANVLTF; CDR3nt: TGTGCCAGCAGCTTATACGCTCAGGGGGCAGCTGGGGCCAACGTCCTGACTTTC
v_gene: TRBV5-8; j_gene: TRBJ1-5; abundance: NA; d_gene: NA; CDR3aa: CASSDGGGYSNQPQHF; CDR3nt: TGTGCCAGCAGCGACGGGGGGGGATATAGCAATCAGCCCCAGCATTTT
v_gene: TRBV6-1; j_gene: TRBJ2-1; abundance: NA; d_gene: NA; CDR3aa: CASSALSLVRNNEQFF; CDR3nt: TGTGCCAGCAGTGCCCTCTCGTTGGTCAGGAACAATGAGCAGTTCTTC
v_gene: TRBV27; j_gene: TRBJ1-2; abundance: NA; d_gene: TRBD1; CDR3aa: CASRRTGDYGYTF; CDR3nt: TGTGCCAGCAGGCGGACAGGGGACTATGGCTACACCTTC
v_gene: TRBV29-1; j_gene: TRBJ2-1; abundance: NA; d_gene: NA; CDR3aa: CSVEDGYEQFF; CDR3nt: TGCAGCGTTGAAGATGGCTATGAGCAGTTCTTC
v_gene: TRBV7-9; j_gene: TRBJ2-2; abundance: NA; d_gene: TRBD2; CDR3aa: CASSSNRGSVGELFF; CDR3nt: TGTGCCAGCAGCTCAAACCGCGGGAGTGTTGGGGAGCTGTTTTTT